One sample yielded the 18 T cell receptor beta chains listed below, sequenced in a study of cytomegalovirus exposure and HLA in healthy donors. PCR involved 60 Vbeta and 13 Jbeta primers. The data were produced by immunoSEQ multiplex PCR, yet TCRdb's version contains in-frame clones alone and is incomplete. The table gives about 140,000 clones; the top ten clones make up over 2% of it. Source material: PBMCs. The receptors derive from a woman between 18 and 30 years old in good health and CMV-seronegative.

This chain joins TRBV18 and TRBJ1-1, with 10 bases matching TRBD1. Germline CDR1 and CDR2: KGHSH and LQKENI. The length of the CDR3 is 16 residues. The V gene end was trimmed by 3 bases and the J gene end by 4 bases; junction bases not matched to a gene: 8. The CDR3 here is CASSPLQTGGITEAFF. The CDR3 nucleotides read TGTGCCAGCTCACCCCTCCAGACAGGGGGCATCACTGAAGCTTTCTTT. Together with reference TRBV18 and TRBJ1-1, the CDR3 gives the full variable domain: NAGVMQNPRHLVRRRGQEARLRCSPMKGHSHVYWYRQLPEEGLKFMVYLQKENIIDESGMPKERFSAEFPKEGPSILRIQQVVRGDSAAYFCASSPLQTGGITEAFFGQGTRLTVV.

As concerns this clone: Other DNA sequences in the same sample also yield this CDR3. The chain couples TRBV6-1 to TRBJ2-5; 7 nucleotides agree with TRBD2. The CDR3 contains 17 residues. Germline V gives CDR1 MNHNS, CDR2 SASEGT. Trimming cost V 1 base and J 1 base; bases outside gene matches: 9. CDR3 bases: TGTGCCAGCAGTGAAGTCCGACTAGCCGGGGGCCAAGAGACCCAGTACTTC. Its translation: CASSEVRLAGGQETQYF.

The rearrangement joins TRBV9 to TRBJ2-1; 11 nucleotides match TRBD2. The trim removed 3 bases at V and 5 bases at J, leaving 1 base unmatched. Germline assignment: CDR1 SGDLS and CDR2 YYNGEE. The CDR3 totals 14 residues. This chain's CDR3 is CASSAGLADNEQFF. The CDR3 coding sequence is TGTGCCAGCAGCGCGGGACTAGCGGACAATGAGCAGTTCTTC.

This chain links TRBV11-2 with TRBJ1-5; 10 nucleotides align to TRBD1. The CDR3 consists of 15 residues. Germline-derived CDR1 and CDR2 are SGHAT and FQNNGV. The V gene end was trimmed by 3 bases and the J gene end by 3 bases; junction bases not matched to a gene: 2. The CDR3, as DNA: TGTGCCAGCAGCTTGGGGACAGGGGTCAATCAGCCCCAGCATTTT. Amino acids: CASSLGTGVNQPQHF.

The gene calls are TRBV5-4 and TRBJ2-1; 10 nucleotides align to TRBD2. The CDR3 contains 15 residues. CDR1 and CDR2 from the germline V gene are SGHNT and YYREEE (reference sequence). Unmatched junction bases numbered 15, after V lost 6 bases and J lost 12 bases. The DNA for the CDR3 is TGTGCCAGCACCCCGGGACTAGCGCCAGAAGGTGGGCAGTTCTTC. Translated, it gives CASTPGLAPEGGQFF.

This chain joins TRBV2 and TRBJ2-6; 14 bases align to TRBD2. CDR3 length equals 18 residues. Per germline, CDR1 SNHLY and CDR2 FYNNEI. Trimming at V came to 6 bases and at J to 2 bases, leaving 6 bases not matched to a gene. Here the CDR3 reads CASRGTSGSLPGANVLTF. Here the CDR3 DNA reads TGTGCCAGCAGGGGGACTAGCGGGAGTTTACCTGGGGCCAACGTCCTGACTTTC.

This sequence joins TRBV4-1 and TRBJ1-4; D might be TRBD1 (5 bases). Trimming stripped 4 bases from V and 0 bases from J, with 21 bases between. Germline-derived CDR1 and CDR2 are MGHRA and YSYEKL. CDR3 length: 19 residues. In DNA, the CDR3 is TGCGCCAGCAGCCCAGGGAAACGGACGACCCCCCCAACTAATGAAAAACTGTTTTTT. It yields the protein CASSPGKRTTPPTNEKLFF.

The gene calls are TRBV5-1 and TRBJ2-1; 9 bases match TRBD2. Germline CDR1 reads SGHRS; CDR2 reads YFSETQ. This CDR3 comprises 16 residues. V lost 3 bases, J lost 5 bases, and 9 bases stayed unmatched. Written as DNA, the CDR3 is TGCGCCAGCAGCTGGGGAGGGACTAGCCGAAACAATGAGCAGTTCTTC. Translated: CASSWGGTSRNNEQFF.

The CDR3 nucleotides are TGTGCCAGCAAACTGGCAGGAAATAGTAACTATGGCTACACCTTC. It specifies CASKLAGNSNYGYTF. The V and J genes are TRBV5-8 and TRBJ1-2; no firm D call. Trimming left V 6 bases short and J 1 base short, with 16 bases between. The CDR3 is 15 amino acids. Germline CDR1 reads SGHTS; CDR2 reads YDEGEE.

The chain links TRBV7-3 to TRBJ2-3, with 9 bases that match TRBD1. Germline V lookup: CDR1 SGHTA, CDR2 FQGTGA. V was pared by 5 bases and J by 2 bases, with 8 bases of the junction left unmatched. This CDR3 contains 16 residues. The CDR3 loop reads CASSTRDRDLTDTQYF. CDR3 bases: TGTGCCAGCAGCACCCGGGACAGGGACCTCACAGATACGCAGTATTTT. The variable domain in full, with the rest retrieved from reference TRBV7-3 and TRBJ2-3, is GAGVSQTPSNKVTEKGKYVELRCDPISGHTALYWYRQSLGQGPEFLIYFQGTGAADDSGLPNDRFFAVRPEGSVSTLKIQRTERGDSAVYLCASSTRDRDLTDTQYFGPGTRLTVL.

CDR3 nucleotides: TGTGCCTGGAAGGAGGGGTGGGGCTACACCTTC. Its protein product is CAWKEGWGYTF. The chain couples TRBV30 to TRBJ1-2; D perhaps matches TRBD1 (5 bases). Trimming removed 4 bases from V and 8 bases from J, with 11 bases in between. Germline V CDR1 and CDR2: GTSNPN, SVGIG (reference sequence). The CDR3 runs to 11 residues.

As DNA, the CDR3 is TGTGCCAGCAGCGAGGGGGGGGCTGAGCAGTACGTC. Amino acid sequence: CASSEGGAEQYV. The gene calls are TRBV7-9 and TRBJ2-7; D possibly corresponds to TRBD2 (7 bases). The germline gives CDR1 SEHNR, CDR2 FQNEAQ (reference sequence). This CDR3 region has 12 residues. V was pared by 5 bases and J by 7 bases, with 12 bases between.

The chain uses TRBV6-1 and TRBJ1-3; no firm D call. Trimming removed 7 bases at V and 0 bases at J, with 7 bases between. Germline lookup yields CDR1 MNHNS and CDR2 SASEGT. The CDR3 is 13 amino acids. CDR3 residues: CASTPNSGNTIYF. The CDR3 DNA sequence: TGTGCCAGCACACCTAACTCTGGAAACACCATATATTTT.

The chain links TRBV5-6 to TRBJ2-6; possibly TRBD1 for D (5 bases). V gave up 0 bases and J gave up 3 bases, with 13 bases separating them. Looked up from germline, CDR1 is SGHDT and CDR2 is YYEEEE. CDR3 length equals 17 residues. The CDR3 sequence is CASSLAVGLSGANVLTF. The CDR3, as DNA: TGTGCCAGCAGCTTGGCTGTGGGGCTAAGTGGGGCCAACGTCCTGACTTTC.

V and J are TRBV5-6 and TRBJ2-7; 7 bases agree with TRBD1. Trimming at V came to 0 bases and at J to 5 bases, leaving 8 bases not matched to a gene. Germline V gene sequence: CDR1 SGHDT, CDR2 YYEEEE. The CDR3 extends over 15 amino acids. The CDR3 DNA reads as TGTGCCAGCAGCTTGGCCTACGGGACAGTGGACGAGCAGTACGTC. Translation gives CASSLAYGTVDEQYV.

The chain has TRBV6-6 and TRBJ2-7, with TRBD2 as a possible D gene (6 bases). Between the trimmed V and J ends, which lost 3 bases and 5 bases, there was a span of 17 bases. The CDR3 is made up of 15 amino acids. In germline, CDR1 is MNHNY, CDR2 SVGAGI (reference sequence). For the CDR3, the DNA is TGTGCCAGCAGTTATCATACAGGTCCGGGGGACGAGCAGTACTTC. Amino acids: CASSYHTGPGDEQYF.

This chain uses TRBV29-1 with TRBJ2-3, with TRBD2 matching over 11 bases. Germline V gene sequence: CDR1 SQVTM, CDR2 ANQGSEA. The CDR3 sequence is 15 residues long. V dropped 4 bases and J dropped 4; count of bases not matched to a gene: 7. CDR3 amino acids: CSVASPSGRPDTQYF. In nucleotides, the CDR3 is TGCAGCGTTGCATCCCCTAGCGGGAGGCCAGATACGCAGTATTTT.

V gene TRBV19 combines with J gene TRBJ2-1, with 14 bases identical to TRBD2. V dropped 3 bases and J dropped 7; count of bases not matched to a gene: 8. This CDR3 is built from 17 residues. Germline V gene data show CDR1 as LNHDA and CDR2 as SQIVND (reference sequence). CDR3 nucleotides: TGTGCCAGTAGTATTAGGAGACTAGCGGGAGGGCGGAATGAGCAGTTCTTC. Protein product: CASSIRRLAGGRNEQFF. Supplemented by reference TRBV19 and TRBJ2-1, the full variable domain reads DGGITQSPKYLFRKEGQNVTLSCEQNLNHDAMYWYRQDPGQGLRLIYYSQIVNDFQKGDIAEGYSVSREKKESFPLTVTSAQKNPTAFYLCASSIRRLAGGRNEQFFGPGTRLTVL.